This TCR beta chain came from a study of molecular identifiers for immune sequencing clone quantification. For the study at large: RNA, taken in replicates from about 21,000 or 97,000 naive CD8 cells, was split five ways, with four sequenced.

With listed TCR primers and previously described methods, bulk TCR libraries were prepared. TCRdb re-derived calls from the PCR reads in MiXCR, one entry per CDR3 protein. The sample records hundreds of thousands of distinct CDR3 sequences, about 25% being singletons. Germline CDR1 reads SGHAT; CDR2 reads FQNNGV. The V segment lost 5 bases and the J segment 2 bases; nucleotides outside the gene matches: 5. The CDR3 contains 15 residues. The authors gated naive CD8 T cells as CD8+CD4-CCR7+CD45RA+ for sorting. This clonotype was picked up many times. The TCR comes from a human donor in good health. Some libraries in this study had Jurkat cell RNA spiked in. The gene calls are TRBV11-2 and TRBJ2-1; 8 bases fit TRBD2. Sequencing was performed on naive CD8+ T cells from blood, with Jurkat cell RNA spiked in. Subset of the sample: FACS-sorted CD8+CD4-CCR7+CD45RA+ naive T cells. CDR3 sequence: CASSRTSGTYNEQFF. The CDR3 region has the DNA TGTGCCAGCAGCCGTACTAGCGGCACCTACAATGAGCAGTTCTTC.